What follows describes a single TCR beta chain. Its antigen is still unknown. CDR3 regions of TCR beta were amplified from RNA transcripts. HTBI primers served in a first-round RT-PCR, which a second-round multiplex PCR followed. MiXCR, applied by TCRdb to the multiplex PCR reads, yields one record per CDR3 protein. Here the sample spans approximately 480,000 distinct CDR3 sequences, under 15% being singletons. V dropped 6 bases and J dropped 2; count of bases not matched to a gene: 3. Germline CDR1 is MNHNS and CDR2 is SASEGT. There are 13 residues in the CDR3. These data are taken from a study of Graves' ophthalmopathy and Graves' hyperthyroidism. The overall study: Before any treatment, peripheral blood was taken at the initial diagnosis.

General observations from the study: Sensitivity reached just under 90% and specificity roughly 81% for a 13-signature model separating ophthalmopathy from stable hyperthyroidism. The model flagged ophthalmopathy progression at 70% to 71% sensitivity and nearly 75% specificity.

This sequence originates from a young woman with Graves' ophthalmopathy. V and J are TRBV6-1 and TRBJ2-7, with 8 bases that match TRBD1. Input material: blood. CDR3 sequence reads: CASRDRVTYEQYF. For the CDR3, the DNA is TGTGCCAGCAGGGACAGGGTTACCTACGAGCAGTACTTC.